This T cell receptor (beta chain) was captured in a study of T cells in Graves' hyperthyroidism and ophthalmopathy. RNA transcripts served as the template for amplifying TCR beta CDR3 regions. The primer set for the first-round RT-PCR of the TCR CDR3 was HTBI. TCRdb reprocessed the multiplex PCR reads with MiXCR, giving one entry per CDR3 protein. This sample carries approximately 640,000 distinct CDR3 sequences, approximately 42% of them seen once, and the ten largest clones take approximately 7.2%. Investigators excluded patients with uncontrolled infection, other autoimmune disease, pregnancy or lactation. General study points: Most thyroid-expanded clonotypes above 0.001 were also found in blood. A model of 13 V-J features distinguished ophthalmopathy from stable hyperthyroidism.

As regards this clonotype: Its antigen is not known.

There are 13 residues in the CDR3. Germline loops: CDR1 SEHNR, CDR2 FQNEAQ (reference sequence). This TCR was recovered from an adult man with Graves' disease, either hyperthyroidism or ophthalmopathy (not recorded which). The V and J genes are TRBV7-9 and TRBJ2-5; D is unresolved. The end of the DNA aligns better with TRBJ2-1, so the J call may be wrong. The sample comprised peripheral blood or thyroid tissue (not recorded which). The CDR3 nucleotides are TGTGCCAGCAGCCGGGCATATAGCAATGAGCAGTTCTTC. Its translation is CASSRAYSNEQFF.